This passage covers 16 T cell receptor beta chains from one sample sequenced in a study of graft-versus-host responses after intestinal transplantation. The repertoire was sequenced with immunoSEQ multiplex PCR; TCRdb's copy has only in-frame clones and lacks some. The sample shows about 120,000 clones, approximately 92% of them seen only once. For these receptors, no antigen is known. This specimen was unstimulated CD4+ T cells sorted from spleen or lymph node cells, taken before intestinal transplant. These receptors were collected from a human donor who received an intestinal transplant.

Turning to this clone: One junction end does not reproduce the germline sequence, and a read error may be involved. The gene calls are TRBV5-6 and TRBJ1-1, with no clear D. CDR3 length equals 12 residues. Germline V lookup: CDR1 SGHDT, CDR2 YYEEEE. CDR3 bases: TGTGCCAGCAGCTTCTTGGGCCCTGAGGCTTTCTTT. Its translation: CASSFLGPEAFF.

The chain recombines TRBV7-9 with TRBJ2-7, with D possibly TRBD1 on 5 matching bases. This CDR3 region has 15 residues. Trimming cost V 2 bases and J 1 base, with 12 bases left between them. CDR1 is SEHNR, CDR2 FQNEAQ, per germline (reference sequence). In DNA form, the CDR3 reads TGTGCCAGCAGCTTAAACTACAGGCCTTCCTACGAGCAGTACTTC. This encodes CASSLNYRPSYEQYF. Variable domain in full (rest from reference TRBV7-9 and TRBJ2-7): DTGVSQNPRHKITKRGQNVTFRCDPISEHNRLYWYRQTLGQGPEFLTYFQNEAQLEKSRLLSDRFSAERPKGSFSTLEIQRTEQGDSAMYLCASSLNYRPSYEQYFGPGTRLTVT.

This chain connects TRBV28 to TRBJ2-3, with D uncertain. CDR1 and CDR2 from the germline V gene are MDHEN and SYDVKM. Trimming left V 6 bases short and J 6 bases short, with 10 bases between. This CDR3 is built from 12 residues. The CDR3 bases are TGTGCCAGCAGCCTGCCTAGGGATACGCAGTATTTT. The encoded protein is CASSLPRDTQYF.

The chain uses TRBV28 and TRBJ1-5; 7 bases map to TRBD1. The CDR3 loop spans 16 amino acids. Trimming removed 4 bases from V and 0 bases from J; junction bases left unmatched: 6. Germline loops: CDR1 MDHEN, CDR2 SYDVKM. In DNA form, the CDR3 reads TGTGCCAGCAGTTCGGCGGACAGGTATAGCAATCAGCCCCAGCATTTT. This translates into CASSSADRYSNQPQHF.

This rearrangement joins TRBV19 to TRBJ2-1; TRBD2 matches at 9 bases. The CDR3 length is 14 residues. Germline V gene data show CDR1 as LNHDA and CDR2 as SQIVND (reference sequence). Trimming at V came to 3 bases and at J to 6 bases, leaving 3 bases not matched to a gene. Here the CDR3 reads CASSMGLASNEQFF. Written as DNA, the CDR3 is TGTGCCAGTAGTATGGGACTAGCTTCCAATGAGCAGTTCTTC.

The chain links TRBV4-2 to TRBJ1-2; D remains ambiguous. In germline, CDR1 is LGHNA, CDR2 YNFKEQ. Deletions cut 0 bases from V and 5 bases from J, with 13 bases between. This CDR3 has 15 amino acids. The CDR3 protein is CASSQEPVDGYGYTF. The CDR3 DNA sequence: TGTGCCAGCAGCCAAGAGCCAGTGGACGGATATGGCTACACCTTC.

The chain has TRBV10-3 and TRBJ1-5; 7 bases are a match to TRBD1. The CDR3 totals 14 residues. Germline CDR1 ENHRY, CDR2 SYGVKD. V shed 3 bases, J shed 8 bases, and the junction held 7 bases outside the gene matches. The CDR3 DNA is TGTGCCATCAGTGACGTGGCAGGGGGGAAGCCCCAGCATTTT. It specifies CAISDVAGGKPQHF.

This chain links TRBV9 with TRBJ2-3; D gene uncertain. This CDR3 is built from 16 residues. The V and J ends lost 3 bases and 0 bases respectively, with 14 bases between them. The V gene's germline CDR1 is SGDLS and CDR2 YYNGEE. CDR3 sequence: CASSAVTRTSTDTQYF. The CDR3 DNA follows: TGTGCCAGCAGCGCCGTTACCAGAACTAGCACAGATACGCAGTATTTT.

The chain is built from TRBV7-3 and TRBJ2-7, with D perhaps matching TRBD1 (5 bases). CDR1 and CDR2 (germline): SGHTA, FQGTGA. Trimming cost V 5 bases and J 3 bases, with 11 bases left between them. CDR3 length: 13 residues. The CDR3 loop reads CASSIGEDYEQYF. The CDR3 DNA sequence: TGTGCCAGCAGCATAGGGGAAGACTACGAGCAGTACTTC.

This chain links TRBV10-3 with TRBJ2-5, with 8 bases lining up with TRBD1. V lost 8 bases to trimming and J lost 5 bases; unmatched junction nucleotides: 13. This CDR3 is 15 amino acids long. The germline V gene encodes CDR1 ENHRY and CDR2 SYGVKD. Written as DNA, the CDR3 is TGTGCCATCGGCGTTGGACAGGGTGGGGCGGAGACCCAGTACTTC. Encoded protein: CAIGVGQGGAETQYF.

This clone was seen a few times. The rearrangement links TRBV5-8 to TRBJ2-7, with D unclear. Trimming stripped 0 bases from V and 7 bases from J, with 5 bases between. The CDR3 has 11 residues. Germline lookup yields CDR1 SGHTS and CDR2 YDEGEE. CDR3: CASSLVREQYF. Here the CDR3 DNA reads TGTGCCAGCAGCTTGGTGCGGGAGCAGTACTTC.

This clone was detected only once. The chain combines TRBV2 with TRBJ1-2; D ambiguous. In germline, CDR1 is SNHLY, CDR2 FYNNEI. The CDR3 consists of 13 residues. V lost 7 bases and J lost 4, with 13 bases in between. CDR3 sequence reads: CASKGLRGYGYTF. The CDR3 DNA reads as TGTGCCAGCAAAGGCCTCCGGGGCTATGGCTACACCTTC.

The chain combines TRBV23-1 with TRBJ2-1; 7 positions match TRBD2. TRBV23-1 is noted as an ORF with a role that remains uncertain. The CDR3 has 16 amino acids. With 0 bases clipped from V and 0 bases from J, the junction kept 2 bases outside the gene matches. The CDR3 region has the DNA TGCGCCAGCAGTCAATCCCTAGCGGACTCCTACAATGAGCAGTTCTTC. Protein: CASSQSLADSYNEQFF.

This rearrangement joins TRBV11-3 to TRBJ2-1, with unresolved D. Germline V gene sequence: CDR1 SGHNT, CDR2 YENEEA. Trimming removed 0 bases from V and 8 bases from J, with 8 bases in between. This CDR3 is built from 13 residues. CDR3 protein: CASSLERPDEQFF. The CDR3 nucleotides are TGTGCCAGCAGCTTAGAGCGCCCCGATGAGCAGTTCTTC.

The gene calls are TRBV28 and TRBJ2-7, with D tentatively TRBD2 (6 bases). The V and J ends lost 4 bases and 4 bases respectively, with 35 bases between them. The length of the CDR3 is 21 residues. Per the germline V gene, CDR1 is MDHEN and CDR2 is SYDVKM. The CDR3 DNA is TGTGCCAGCAGTTCAGGGAGTTGGGTGTGGATAAAGAGCGGGCGCGGATACGAGCAGTACTTC. Translated, it gives CASSSGSWVWIKSGRGYEQYF. Supplemented by reference TRBV28 and TRBJ2-7, the full variable domain reads DVKVTQSSRYLVKRTGEKVFLECVQDMDHENMFWYRQDPGLGLRLIYFSYDVKMKEKGDIPEGYSVSREKKERFSLILESASTNQTSMYLCASSSGSWVWIKSGRGYEQYFGPGTRLTVT.

J is TRBJ1-1 and V is TRBV2, with D uncertain. V was cut by 8 bases and J by 0 bases, with 10 bases left in between. Looked up from germline, CDR1 is SNHLY and CDR2 is FYNNEI. The CDR3 runs to 13 residues. This chain's CDR3 is CASGEHMNTEAFF. The DNA for the CDR3 is TGTGCCAGCGGCGAACACATGAACACTGAAGCTTTCTTT.